The text below deals with one T cell receptor (beta chain). Its antigen is unidentified. The assay was immunoSEQ multiplex PCR, and TCRdb's table has in-frame clones only and misses some. The sample holds about 100,000 clones; 70% to 90% are singletons and the top ten take approximately 6.8%. The data were obtained in a study of T cell responses to AZD1222 COVID-19 vaccine. Study-level background: Second-dose groups at about 4 or about 12 weeks were pooled.

The study's findings and limits: Seropositivity was recorded at baseline in only a handful of AZD1222 recipients. Nearly half of unique spike-specific TCRs reportedly avoided B.1.351 and B.1.1.7 mutated regions.

This material consisted of peripheral blood, taken on day 0 of AZD1222 vaccination. The TCR originated in an adult in good health.

The CDR3 spells CATSKGGAARIQYNEQFF. Here the CDR3 DNA reads TGTGCCACCTCAAAAGGAGGAGCAGCTAGGATACAATACAATGAGCAGTTCTTC. This sequence joins TRBV24-1 and TRBJ2-1; possibly TRBD2 for D (5 bases). Trimming took off 9 bases at V and 4 bases at J, with 27 bases between the two ends. Germline CDR1 is KGHDR and CDR2 is SFDVKD. The CDR3 consists of 18 residues.